This record covers a single T cell receptor beta chain. The sample originates from a study of cytomegalovirus exposure and HLA in healthy donors. Profiled with immunoSEQ multiplex PCR; TCRdb holds only in-frame clones, not every one. This sample has approximately 280,000 clones, with about 86% found just once. The germline CDR1 and CDR2 sequences are SGHTS and YDEGEE. V was trimmed by 3 bases and J by 4 bases, leaving 14 bases between them. The length of the CDR3 is 15 residues. Specimen: PBMCs. This sequence was found in a woman between 18 and 29 years old in good health and CMV-seronegative. V and J are TRBV5-8 and TRBJ1-5; TRBD1 might be the D (6 bases). CDR3 sequence reads: CASSSRQASNQPQHF. Here the CDR3 DNA reads TGTGCCAGCAGCTCCCGACAGGCTTCAAATCAGCCCCAGCATTTT.